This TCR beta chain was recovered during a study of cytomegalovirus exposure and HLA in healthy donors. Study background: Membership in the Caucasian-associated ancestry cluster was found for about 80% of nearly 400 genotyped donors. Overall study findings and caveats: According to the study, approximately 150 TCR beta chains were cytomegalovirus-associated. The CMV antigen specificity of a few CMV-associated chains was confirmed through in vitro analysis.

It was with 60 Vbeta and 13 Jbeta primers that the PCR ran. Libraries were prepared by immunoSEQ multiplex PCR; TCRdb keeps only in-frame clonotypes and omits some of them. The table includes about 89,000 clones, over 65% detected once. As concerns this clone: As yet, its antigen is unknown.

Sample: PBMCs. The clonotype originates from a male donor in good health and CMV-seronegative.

The CDR3 sequence: CASSYPSTDTQYF. CDR3 in DNA: TGTGCCAGCAGTTATCCGAGCACAGATACGCAGTATTTT. This rearrangement joins TRBV6-1 to TRBJ2-3; D unclear. V was cut by 5 bases and J by 0 bases, with 6 bases left in between. The V gene's germline CDR1 is MNHNS and CDR2 SASEGT. The CDR3 runs to 13 residues.